A selection of T cell receptor beta chains follows, all from one sample in a study of cytomegalovirus exposure and HLA in healthy donors. Sequenced by immunoSEQ multiplex PCR; TCRdb stores in-frame clones only, minus some. The top ten clones hold about 8.6% of a sample with more than 95,000 clones, 77% of them seen once. The sequenced sample was PBMCs. The receptors stem from a woman aged 40 to 49 in good health and CMV-seropositive. The CDR3 runs from the conserved cysteine through the conserved F or W. A D gene is named only where the DNA matches it firmly. Only some rows state a clone size, as once, few, many or a class for expanded clones.

>.|TRBD1|TRBJ1-4|TRBV19
CASSMGTGAFATNEKLFF
TGTGCCAGTAGTATGGGGACAGGGGCCTTTGCAACTAATGAAAAACTGTTTTTT
>.|.|TRBJ1-3|TRBV28
CASRKLGSSGNTIYF
TGTGCCAGCAGGAAACTCGGGAGCTCTGGAAACACCATATATTTT
>.|TRBD2|TRBJ2-1|TRBV6-4
CASSDSSGRAPYNEQFF
TGTGCCAGCAGTGATAGTAGCGGGAGGGCCCCCTACAATGAGCAGTTCTTC
>few|.|TRBJ1-6|TRBV28
CASSSSGGNSPLHF
TGTGCCAGCAGTTCTTCCGGGGGGAATTCACCCCTCCACTTT
>.|.|TRBJ2-7|TRBV7-9
CASSPEWAGATYEQYF
TGTGCCAGCAGCCCGGAATGGGCGGGGGCGACCTACGAGCAGTACTTC
>.|.|TRBJ1-4|TRBV6-1
CASSELRRTAGEKLFF
TGTGCCAGCAGTGAACTCCGGCGCACCGCCGGGGAAAAACTGTTTTTT
>once|.|TRBJ1-2|TRBV6-6
CASSYSLRSGNYGYTF
TGTGCCAGCAGTTACAGTCTGCGTAGTGGTAACTATGGCTACACCTTC
>once|.|TRBJ1-5|TRBV5-5
CASSLMGPGNQPQHF
TGTGCCAGCAGCCTGATGGGCCCGGGCAATCAGCCCCAGCATTTT
>.|.|TRBJ2-3|TRBV2
CASSSSGRTDTQYF
TGTGCCAGCAGTAGTAGCGGCCGCACAGATACGCAGTATTTT
>.|.|TRBJ2-7|TRBV5-6
CASSLAGVGEQYF
TGTGCCAGCAGCTTGGCCGGGGTGGGCGAGCAGTACTTC
>.|.|TRBJ1-3|TRBV18
CASSTSEGNTIYF
TGTGCCAGCTCAACCAGCGAGGGAAACACCATATATTTT
>.|.|TRBJ1-6|TRBV9
CASSVDQGRGSPLHF
TGTGCCAGCAGCGTAGATCAGGGGAGGGGTTCACCCCTCCACTTT
>medium-sized|TRBD1|TRBJ1-3|TRBV6-6
CASRVGTGLSGNTIYF
TGTGCCAGCAGGGTCGGGACAGGCTTATCTGGAAACACCATATATTTT
>.|.|TRBJ2-7|TRBV20-1
CSAGEVHEQYF
TGCAGTGCAGGGGAAGTTCACGAGCAGTACTTC
>.|.|TRBJ2-1|TRBV7-8
CASSLHGLAAWDSSSSYNEQFF
TGTGCCAGCAGCTTACACGGGTTGGCAGCATGGGACTCCTCGAGCTCCTACAATGAGCAGTTCTTC
>.|.|TRBJ2-1|TRBV7-9
CASSLAIGGRTSNEQFF
TGTGCCAGCAGCTTAGCCATTGGGGGGCGGACTAGTAATGAGCAGTTCTTC
>.|.|TRBJ1-6|TRBV2
CASRGESPLHF
TGTGCCAGCAGAGGAGAATCACCCCTCCACTTT
>.|.|TRBJ2-1|TRBV7-9
CSSSPSTKSQFF
TGTTCCAGCAGCCCCTCGACTAAGTCTCAGTTCTTC
>.|.|TRBJ2-2|TRBV2
CASSTQDWGELFF
TGTGCCAGCAGTACCCAGGATTGGGGGGAGCTGTTTTTT
>.|.|TRBJ1-6|TRBV19
CASSIWPNYNSPLHF
TGTGCCAGTAGTATATGGCCCAACTATAATTCACCCCTCCACTTT
>.|.|TRBJ2-5|TRBV20-1
CSARDEETQYF
TGCAGTGCTAGAGATGAGGAGACCCAGTACTTC
>.|TRBD2|TRBJ2-7|TRBV2
CASKLSAGGSSYEQYF
TGTGCCAGCAAGCTGTCGGCGGGAGGGAGCTCCTACGAGCAGTACTTC
>once|TRBD1|TRBJ2-7|TRBV9
CASSVATGSTYEQYF
TGTGCCAGCAGCGTAGCGACAGGGAGCACCTACGAGCAGTACTTC
>.|TRBD2|TRBJ2-3|TRBV2
CASNFGGGRTDTQYF
TGTGCCAGCAATTTCGGCGGGGGGCGGACAGATACGCAGTATTTT
>.|.|TRBJ2-5|TRBV7-9
CASSLGVSGETQYF
TGTGCCAGCAGCTTAGGCGTAAGCGGAGAGACCCAGTACTTC
>.|.|TRBJ1-1|TRBV9
CASSVTGVNTEAFF
TGTGCCAGCAGCGTCACGGGAGTGAACACTGAAGCTTTCTTT
>.|.|TRBJ2-4|TRBV6-1
CASRRPSGSNIQYF
TGTGCCAGCAGACGCCCCTCAGGGTCGAACATTCAGTACTTC
>.|TRBD1|TRBJ1-1|TRBV7-2
CASSSRGAREAFF
TGTGCCAGCAGCTCCAGGGGGGCCCGTGAAGCTTTCTTT
>few|TRBD1|TRBJ1-1|TRBV5-4
CASSLLGGMNTEAFF
TGTGCCAGCAGCTTGCTAGGGGGCATGAACACTGAAGCTTTCTTT
>.|TRBD2|TRBJ2-1|TRBV5-6
CASSGGLAGHEQFF
TGTGCCAGCAGCGGAGGGCTAGCGGGACACGAGCAGTTCTTC
>.|.|TRBJ2-2|TRBV18
CASSPGRANTEELFF
TGTGCCAGCTCACCTGGCAGGGCGAACACCGAGGAGCTGTTTTTT
>.|TRBD1|TRBJ1-6|TRBV4-1
CASSQDPWRTGLHF
TGCGCCAGCAGCCAAGATCCCTGGAGGACAGGCCTCCACTTT
>.|.|TRBJ2-3|TRBV5-4
CASSSTWDTQYF
TGTGCCAGCAGCTCCACATGGGATACGCAGTATTTT
>.|.|TRBJ2-5|TRBV27
CASRKQGGETQYF
TGTGCCAGCAGGAAACAGGGAGGGGAGACCCAGTACTTC
>once|TRBD2|TRBJ2-5|TRBV4-3
CASSGRLAGAGETQYF
TGCGCCAGCAGCGGTCGACTAGCGGGGGCGGGAGAGACCCAGTACTTC
>once|TRBD2|TRBJ2-7|TRBV13
CASSFTSVSYEQYF
TGTGCCAGCAGCTTCACTAGCGTTAGCTACGAGCAGTACTTC
>.|TRBD1|TRBJ2-4|TRBV5-1
CASRPNPGGNAKNIQYF
TGCGCCAGCAGACCCAATCCAGGGGGCAATGCCAAAAACATTCAGTACTTC
>once|.|TRBJ2-7|TRBV28
CASMGPMGEQYF
TGTGCCAGTATGGGCCCTATGGGCGAGCAGTACTTC
>.|TRBD2|TRBJ2-1|TRBV6-5
CASKRGRQYNEQFF
TGTGCCAGCAAGCGGGGGAGACAATACAATGAGCAGTTCTTC
>.|.|TRBJ2-1|TRBV7-9
CASSPSVYNEQFF
TGTGCCAGCAGCCCTAGCGTGTACAATGAGCAGTTCTTC
>.|.|TRBJ2-7|TRBV9
CASSPTGTGNEQYF
TGTGCCAGCAGCCCCACGGGAACAGGGAACGAGCAGTACTTC
>.|.|TRBJ2-1|TRBV5-1
CASSLGQDPYNEQFF
TGCGCCAGCAGCTTGGGACAGGATCCGTACAATGAGCAGTTCTTC
>.|TRBD1|TRBJ1-1|TRBV7-2
CASSLAGQGLNTEAFF
TGTGCCAGCAGCTTAGCGGGACAGGGATTGAACACTGAAGCTTTCTTT
>.|.|TRBJ1-1|TRBV18
CASSPVRDKRLNTEAFF
TGTGCCAGCTCACCAGTCCGGGACAAACGTTTGAACACTGAAGCTTTCTTT
>.|TRBD1|TRBJ1-4|TRBV4-1
CASSKTGVGEKLFF
TGCGCCAGCAGTAAGACAGGGGTTGGGGAAAAACTGTTTTTT
>.|TRBD1|TRBJ2-1|TRBV4-1
CASSQGGRPTGGPNEQFF
TGCGCCAGCAGCCAAGGGGGGCGGCCGACAGGGGGGCCTAATGAGCAGTTCTTC
>.|.|TRBJ2-2|TRBV27
CASSFIAHTGELFF
TGTGCCAGCAGTTTTATAGCCCACACCGGGGAGCTGTTTTTT
>.|.|TRBJ1-2|TRBV12-5
CASVSGGGGGYTF
TGTGCTAGTGTTTCCGGGGGTGGGGGTGGCTACACCTTC
>.|TRBD1|TRBJ2-7|TRBV19
CASSPRDRGSSYEQYF
TGTGCCAGTAGCCCCAGGGACAGGGGTAGCTCCTACGAGCAGTACTTC
>.|.|TRBJ2-1|TRBV11-1
CASSLESRFNEQFF
TGTGCCAGCAGCTTAGAGTCGAGATTCAATGAGCAGTTCTTC
>.|.|TRBJ2-3|TRBV5-5
CASSLEGYPTDTQYF
TGTGCCAGCAGCTTGGAGGGGTACCCCACAGATACGCAGTATTTT
>.|TRBD1|TRBJ2-1|TRBV10-3
CAISRQGNDYNEQFF
TGTGCCATCAGCCGACAGGGGAATGACTACAATGAGCAGTTCTTC
>once|.|TRBJ2-6|TRBV5-4
CASSLGDSGANVLTF
TGTGCCAGCAGCTTAGGGGACTCTGGGGCCAACGTCCTGACTTTC
>.|TRBD1|TRBJ1-1|TRBV4-3
CASSTGTGGWNTEAFF
TGCGCCAGCAGCACAGGGACAGGGGGTTGGAACACTGAAGCTTTCTTT
>.|.|TRBJ2-4|TRBV5-1
CASSSPLAKNIQYF
TGCGCCAGCAGCTCTCCTCTGGCCAAAAACATTCAGTACTTC
>.|TRBD2|TRBJ2-7|TRBV9
CASSPSGAESYEQYF
TGTGCCAGCAGCCCCAGCGGGGCTGAGTCCTACGAGCAGTACTTC
>.|TRBD1|TRBJ1-4|TRBV6-5
CASSYSAQGWDEKLFF
TGTGCCAGCAGTTACTCGGCACAGGGGTGGGATGAAAAACTGTTTTTT
>few|.|TRBJ2-5|TRBV28
CASSLETQYF
TGTGCCAGCAGCTTAGAGACCCAGTACTTC
>.|.|TRBJ1-1|TRBV28
CASSFRGGGNTEAFF
TGTGCCAGCAGTTTTCGGGGAGGAGGGAACACTGAAGCTTTCTTT
>.|.|TRBJ2-7|TRBV10-3
CAISDPRGRYEQYF
TGTGCCATCAGTGACCCCAGGGGAAGGTACGAGCAGTACTTC